This T cell receptor (beta chain) was sequenced during a study of blood T cell repertoires in COVID-19. V lost 4 bases and J lost 4, with 18 bases in between. The length of the CDR3 is 16 residues. Per the germline V gene, CDR1 is SGHNT and CDR2 is YYREEE (reference sequence). Original data processing: By means of reference gene primer amplification, nucleated cell counts were estimated. TCRdb's table, derived via immunoSEQ multiplex PCR, lists solely in-frame clones and lacks some. D and trimming come from the DNA, and the V and J calls and clone size come from that table. The table records hundreds of thousands of clones, 83% of them present only once. Seattle participants joined during active infection and were tracked over time.

The clonotype was recovered from a woman in her twenties or thirties with COVID-19, enrolled during active disease. The sample taken for sequencing was peripheral blood. V usage is TRBV5-4 and J usage is TRBJ2-1; a weak D match, TRBD2 (6 bases). This CDR3 is CASSPRGSGAYNEQFF. CDR3 nucleotide sequence: TGTGCCAGCAGCCCCCGAGGTAGCGGAGCATACAATGAGCAGTTCTTC.